Each of the 16 T cell receptor beta chains below was sequenced from the same sample in a study of shared clonotypes between healthy human individuals. Naivety among CD8 cells was defined by CD45RO negativity and positive CCR7 selection, thereby excluding terminally differentiated effector memory CD45RA+ cells. Data came from immunoSEQ multiplex PCR; TCRdb stores just in-frame clones and leaves some out. The sample holds around 1,900,000 clones; 85% to 95% are singletons and the top ten take 1.5% to 2%. The specimen sequenced was naive CD8+ T cells from PBMCs. The receptors were sampled from a young man in good health. Some clones in this sample may be carry-over from other donors' samples.

V gene TRBV7-8 combines with J gene TRBJ2-7; the D gene is possibly TRBD1 (6 bases). Germline V gives CDR1 SGHVS, CDR2 FQNEAQ. The V gene lost 5 bases and the J gene lost 4 bases, with 12 bases spanning the gap. The CDR3 totals 13 residues. The CDR3 is CASSADRKYEQYF. CDR3 nucleotides: TGTGCCAGCAGCGCGGACAGAAAATACGAGCAGTACTTC.

The chain couples TRBV28 to TRBJ1-4, with a weak D call TRBD1 (5 bases). The CDR3 has 16 residues. V shed 3 bases and J shed 8 bases, with 19 bases lying between them. Germline V gene sequence: CDR1 MDHEN, CDR2 SYDVKM. CDR3 residues: CASSFRGLQKGEKLFF. DNA for the CDR3: TGTGCCAGCAGTTTCCGGGGCCTTCAAAAAGGGGAAAAACTGTTTTTT.

J is TRBJ2-7 and V is TRBV28; TRBD1 aligns across 12 bases. The CDR3 consists of 15 residues. J gave up 0 bases and V 6 bases, and 3 bases lay outside the gene matches. The germline CDR1 and CDR2 sequences are MDHEN and SYDVKM. The CDR3: CASRWDRGLSYEQYF. CDR3 bases: TGTGCCAGCAGATGGGACAGGGGGCTCTCCTACGAGCAGTACTTC.

V gene TRBV29-1 combines with J gene TRBJ2-7; D may be TRBD1 or TRBD2 (5 bases each). V gave up 5 bases and J gave up 3 bases, with 17 bases separating them. CDR1 and CDR2 from the germline V gene are SQVTM and ANQGSEA. The CDR3 contains 14 residues. The CDR3 DNA reads TGCAGCGTTTCTGGGGGTGGGAGCAGCTACGAGCAGTACTTC. It codes for CSVSGGGSSYEQYF.

V and J are TRBV9 and TRBJ2-3; 11 nucleotides line up with TRBD1. Trimming took 3 bases from V and 3 from J; bases not matched to a gene: 9. The V gene's germline CDR1 is SGDLS and CDR2 YYNGEE. This CDR3 has 17 amino acids. CDR3 DNA: TGTGCCAGCAGCGAGAGCTCCGGGACAGGGGGAACAGATACGCAGTATTTT. Protein: CASSESSGTGGTDTQYF.

The J gene is TRBJ2-7, the V gene TRBV27; perhaps TRBD1 as D (6 bases). CDR3 length: 14 residues. CDR1 and CDR2 (germline): MNHEY, SMNVEV (reference sequence). Trimming cost V 5 bases and J 4 bases, with 15 bases left between them. The DNA for the CDR3 is TGTGCCAGCAGTCAGTGGACAGCCCCTTACGAGCAGTACTTC. Translated: CASSQWTAPYEQYF.

The V and J genes are TRBV2 and TRBJ2-5, with 12 positions matching TRBD1. Germline CDR1 is SNHLY and CDR2 is FYNNEI. The CDR3 contains 18 residues. V was clipped by 8 bases and J by 9 bases; unmatched bases: 22. The CDR3 bases are TGTGCCAGCCGCGCCCACCTTACGGGACAGGGGGCGACTGTGGCCCAGTACTTC. Amino acid sequence: CASRAHLTGQGATVAQYF.

This clone was found once. CDR3 coding DNA: TGTGCCAGCTCACCACCGTTTCTAGCGGGAACCATGGGTACGCAGTATTTT. It encodes CASSPPFLAGTMGTQYF. The rearrangement joins TRBV18 to TRBJ2-3; 9 bases line up with TRBD2. Trimming took 0 bases from V and 8 from J; bases not matched to a gene: 12. The V gene's germline CDR1 is KGHSH and CDR2 LQKENI. The length of the CDR3 is 17 residues.

The gene calls are TRBV11-2 and TRBJ1-1; D uncertain. Trimming pared 2 bases from V and 5 bases from J, leaving 18 bases between. CDR3 length: 16 residues. CDR1 SGHAT and CDR2 FQNNGV come from the germline V gene. The CDR3 bases are TGTGCCAGCAGCTTATATGGGTCAGGTTTAGGTACTGAAGCTTTCTTT. Translation: CASSLYGSGLGTEAFF.

About this clone itself: The junction departs from germline at one end; a sequencing error may be responsible. The gene calls are TRBV7-2 and TRBJ2-7; D remains unclear. The CDR3 contains 14 residues. Per the germline V gene, CDR1 is SGHTA and CDR2 is FQGNSA. CDR3 nucleotides: TGTGCCAGCAGCCCGGGCGACGTTGGTTACGCGCAGTACTTC. The encoded protein is CASSPGDVGYAQYF. Variable domain in full (rest from reference TRBV7-2 and TRBJ2-7): GAGVSQSPSNKVTEKGKDVELRCDPISGHTALYWYRQSLGQGLEFLIYFQGNSAPDKSGLPSDRFSAERTGGSVSTLTIQRTQQEDSAVYLCASSPGDVGYAQYFGPGTRLTVT.

This clone was counted once. V is TRBV5-1 and J is TRBJ2-7; possibly TRBD2 for D (6 bases). Germline assignment: CDR1 SGHRS and CDR2 YFSETQ. V lost 3 bases, J lost 5 bases, and 21 bases lay in between. The CDR3 is made up of 16 amino acids. The CDR3 sequence is CASSSLSGGAYNEQYF. DNA of the CDR3: TGCGCCAGCAGCTCCCTTAGCGGTGGAGCCTATAACGAGCAGTACTTC.

This chain connects TRBV19 to TRBJ2-7; 7 positions match TRBD1. Germline V gene data show CDR1 as LNHDA and CDR2 as SQIVND (reference sequence). The CDR3 sequence is 15 residues long. V trimming: 5 bases; J trimming: 3 bases; junction bases outside the gene matches: 10. The CDR3 nucleotides are TGTGCCAGTAGTGATGGACAGGAGGCCGTCTACGAGCAGTACTTC. Its translation is CASSDGQEAVYEQYF.

The genes are TRBV7-8 and TRBJ2-7; possibly TRBD2 for D (5 bases). CDR3 length: 14 residues. The ends were cut back, 8 bases at V and 2 bases at J, with 16 bases in the middle. Germline-derived CDR1 and CDR2 are SGHVS and FQNEAQ. CDR3 sequence reads: CASVKAGTTYEQYF. The CDR3 DNA is TGTGCCAGCGTCAAGGCGGGCACAACCTACGAGCAGTACTTC.

The count of this clone is one. V usage is TRBV4-1 and J usage is TRBJ2-1, with 12 bases aligning to TRBD2. CDR1 MGHRA and CDR2 YSYEKL come from the germline V gene. The trim removed 4 bases at V and 7 bases at J, leaving 5 bases unmatched. The CDR3 covers 15 residues. CDR3 amino acids: CASSLTSGSLNEQFF. For the CDR3, the DNA is TGCGCCAGCAGCCTGACTAGCGGGAGTTTGAATGAGCAGTTCTTC.

The chain is built from TRBV19 and TRBJ2-7, with 8 bases aligning to TRBD1. The germline V gene has CDR1 LNHDA and CDR2 SQIVND (reference sequence). The CDR3 sequence is 15 residues long. With 6 bases clipped from V and 2 bases from J, the junction kept 9 bases outside the gene matches. The CDR3, as DNA: TGTGCCAGTAGACCCACAGGGGGGTGGGCCTACGAGCAGTACTTC. Its protein is CASRPTGGWAYEQYF.

This clone showed up just once. This chain joins TRBV13 and TRBJ2-1; D may match TRBD1 or TRBD2 (5 bases each). The CDR3 is 15 amino acids. CDR1 PRHDT and CDR2 FYEKMQ come from the germline V gene (reference sequence). Trimming cost V 0 bases and J 5 bases, with 11 bases left between them. The CDR3 nucleotides read TGTGCCAGCAGCTTAGGGGTGGGACGAAACAATGAGCAGTTCTTC. It yields the protein CASSLGVGRNNEQFF. Full variable domain (outside the CDR3, taken from reference TRBV13 and TRBJ2-1): AAGVIQSPRHLIKEKRETATLKCYPIPRHDTVYWYQQGPGQDPQFLISFYEKMQSDKGSIPDRFSAQQFSDYHSELNMSSLELGDSALYFCASSLGVGRNNEQFFGPGTRLTVL.